One and the same sample provided the 22 T cell receptor beta chains below, sequenced in a study of cytomegalovirus exposure and HLA in healthy donors (dated by TCRdb to 2017 to 2019). Libraries came from the immunoSEQ multiplex PCR assay. A mixture of 60 forward primers for TCR Vbeta segments and 13 reverse primers for TCR Jbeta segments was used in the multiplex PCR. This is the immuneACCESS table as TCRdb keeps it, with only in-frame sequences that have V and J called. A part of the clones is gone; compared with another copy, unresolved V genes explain less than half, and the rest is unexplained. The sample profile shows around 160,000 clones; 70% of them were found once. Jointly, the top ten make up 4% to 5% of the sample. Sequencing was done on a sample of PBMCs. Receptors were obtained from a man aged 18-30 years in good health and CMV-seropositive.

This clone was detected once. The chain employs TRBV5-1 and TRBJ1-1; possible D gene TRBD1, 5 bases. CDR1 is SGHRS and CDR2 is YFSETQ in the germline V gene. Trimming cost V 7 bases and J 0 bases, with 13 bases left between them. The CDR3 is 14 residues long. The CDR3 nucleotides are TGCGCCAGCGGGCAGGGACTCATGAACACTGAAGCTTTCTTT. It yields the protein CASGQGLMNTEAFF.

The chain joins TRBV7-9 to TRBJ2-6; 11 positions agree with TRBD1. Per germline, CDR1 SEHNR and CDR2 FQNEAQ (reference sequence). V was pared by 4 bases and J by 3 bases, with 8 bases of the junction left unmatched. This CDR3 is built from 18 residues. CDR3 sequence reads: CASSSPGQGASGANVLTF. As DNA, the CDR3 is TGTGCCAGCAGCTCCCCTGGACAGGGGGCGAGTGGGGCCAACGTCCTGACTTTC.

The chain links TRBV14 to TRBJ1-1, with a possible D match to TRBD1 (5 bases). Germline V gene lookup returns CDR1 SGHDN and CDR2 FVKESK. With 0 bases removed from V and 8 bases from J, the gap between germline ends came to 25 bases. There are 18 residues in the CDR3. CDR3 DNA: TGTGCCAGCAGCCAAGATCATGTGGTGGCGGGGATCACAGGAGAAGCTTTCTTT. It yields the protein CASSQDHVVAGITGEAFF.

This clone has more than one count but fewer than ten. The J gene is TRBJ2-1, the V gene TRBV13; 9 bases align to TRBD1. V trimming: 5 bases; J trimming: 2 bases; junction bases outside the gene matches: 7. The CDR3 covers 16 residues. The germline V gene encodes CDR1 PRHDT and CDR2 FYEKMQ (reference sequence). The chain's CDR3 is CASSRGGQGTYNEQFF. CDR3 DNA sequence: TGTGCCAGCAGCCGAGGGGGACAGGGTACCTACAATGAGCAGTTCTTC.

V is TRBV6-1 and J is TRBJ1-1, with D possibly being TRBD1 (5 bases). V lost 6 bases to trimming and J lost 7 bases, with 15 bases between them. CDR1 MNHNS and CDR2 SASEGT come from the germline V gene. The CDR3 has 13 amino acids. The CDR3 DNA follows: TGTGCCAGCAGGCAGGGTATTGGGGTTGAAGCTTTCTTT. This codes for CASRQGIGVEAFF.

Written as DNA, the CDR3 is TGTGCCAGCAGTGAATATGAACAGGCCTATGGCTACACCTTC. Its protein is CASSEYEQAYGYTF. This chain uses TRBV25-1 with TRBJ1-2; possible D gene TRBD1, 5 bases. Germline V gives CDR1 MGHDK, CDR2 SYGVNS. CDR3 length: 14 amino acids. The V gene lost 0 bases and the J gene lost 4 bases, with 9 bases spanning the gap.

This chain uses TRBV11-2 with TRBJ2-2; 8 nucleotides match TRBD1. The V segment lost 1 base and the J segment 4 bases; nucleotides outside the gene matches: 5. Germline CDR1 and CDR2: SGHAT and FQNNGV. The CDR3 length is 16 residues. This CDR3 is CASSLAQGAVTGELFF. DNA of the CDR3: TGTGCCAGCAGCTTAGCGCAGGGGGCGGTCACCGGGGAGCTGTTTTTT.

The rearrangement joins TRBV7-9 to TRBJ1-2; 10 nucleotides align to TRBD1. Trimming removed 5 bases from V and 7 bases from J; junction bases left unmatched: 7. Germline CDR1 SEHNR, CDR2 FQNEAQ (reference sequence). The CDR3 runs 14 residues. CDR3 sequence: CASSPQTGGFGYTF. The CDR3 region has the DNA TGTGCCAGCAGCCCCCAGACAGGGGGCTTTGGCTACACCTTC.

This chain connects TRBV7-9 to TRBJ1-5; 9 nucleotides line up with TRBD1. Germline CDR1 is SEHNR and CDR2 is FQNEAQ (reference sequence). V shed 5 bases, J shed 4 bases, and the junction held 6 bases outside the gene matches. The CDR3 length is 15 residues. This chain's CDR3 is CASSPDGTGNQPQHF. CDR3 coding DNA: TGTGCCAGCAGCCCAGACGGGACAGGGAATCAGCCCCAGCATTTT.

This clone has just a few counts. This chain links TRBV6-1 with TRBJ2-1, with 12 bases matching TRBD2. V gave up 0 bases and J gave up 0 bases; unmatched junction bases: 9. Germline lookup yields CDR1 MNHNS and CDR2 SASEGT. The CDR3 sequence is 20 residues long. For the CDR3, the DNA is TGTGCCAGCAGTGAAGCGCGGGGGACTAGCGGGCTAAGCTCCTACAATGAGCAGTTCTTC. Protein sequence: CASSEARGTSGLSSYNEQFF.

This clone was seen more than once but under ten times. The CDR3 DNA is TGTGCCAGCTCACCCACCGGGACAGGGGTAGGCTACACCTTC. Translating it yields CASSPTGTGVGYTF. V gene TRBV18 combines with J gene TRBJ1-2; TRBD1 agrees at 10 bases. The germline V gene encodes CDR1 KGHSH and CDR2 LQKENI. V gave up 3 bases and J gave up 8 bases; unmatched junction bases: 6. The CDR3 consists of 14 residues.

This clone was recorded once. V is TRBV2 and J is TRBJ2-7; TRBD1 is a possible D gene (6 bases). V was shortened by 6 bases and J by 1 base, with 10 bases between the two germline ends. CDR3 size: 13 residues. Germline V gene sequence: CDR1 SNHLY, CDR2 FYNNEI. CDR3 nucleotides: TGTGCCAGCAGCTCCGGACAGTCCTACGAGCAGTACGTC. Translation gives CASSSGQSYEQYV.

This chain uses TRBV18 with TRBJ1-1; the match to TRBD1 covers 7 bases. The CDR3 runs 14 residues. In germline, CDR1 is KGHSH, CDR2 LQKENI. The ends lost 5 bases at V and 7 bases at J; junction bases unmatched: 10. The DNA for the CDR3 is TGTGCCAGCTCAAAAGGGGACAGAGGGATTGAAGCTTTCTTT. Its translation is CASSKGDRGIEAFF.

This chain uses TRBV29-1 with TRBJ1-2, with a tentative D call TRBD1 (5 bases). Germline values: CDR1 SQVTM, CDR2 ANQGSEA. V lost 0 bases, J lost 4 bases, and 18 bases lay in between. The CDR3 runs to 16 residues. The CDR3 DNA reads as TGCAGCGTTGAAGATGTCGGGAGGGGAAACAGCTATGGCTACACCTTC. Translating it yields CSVEDVGRGNSYGYTF.

This chain links TRBV5-6 with TRBJ2-5, with D possibly matching TRBD2 (6 bases). This CDR3 region has 17 residues. The germline gives CDR1 SGHDT, CDR2 YYEEEE. Trimming removed 4 bases at V and 0 bases at J, with 19 bases between. In DNA, the CDR3 is TGTGCCAGCAGCGTGTGGTTACACGGAGGGTACCAAGAGACCCAGTACTTC. This sequence encodes CASSVWLHGGYQETQYF.

The chain has TRBV27 and TRBJ2-1; weak D call: TRBD2 (6 bases). The CDR3 has 13 residues. Germline V lookup: CDR1 MNHEY, CDR2 SMNVEV (reference sequence). V lost 8 bases, J lost 7 bases, and 15 bases lay in between. This chain's CDR3 is CASGGSHSNEQFF. In DNA, the CDR3 is TGTGCCAGCGGGGGGTCTCACTCGAATGAGCAGTTCTTC.

This clone was detected only a few times. The rearrangement joins TRBV7-9 to TRBJ2-7; unclear D gene. The germline CDR1 and CDR2 sequences are SEHNR and FQNEAQ (reference sequence). This CDR3 comprises 13 residues. The V end lost 5 bases, the J end lost 3 bases, and 11 bases lay between the germline ends. CDR3 amino acids: CASSLTADYEQYV. The CDR3 nucleotides are TGTGCCAGCAGCCTTACTGCGGACTACGAGCAGTACGTC.

V is TRBV28 and J is TRBJ2-5; 7 bases are shared with TRBD2. The V gene's germline CDR1 is MDHEN and CDR2 SYDVKM. There are 16 residues in the CDR3. The J segment lost 2 bases and the V segment lost 6 bases, leaving 12 bases of the junction unmatched. The CDR3 DNA sequence: TGTGCCAGCAGCCGACGGGACCGGGGGGTTCAAGAGACCCAGTACTTC. Translated: CASSRRDRGVQETQYF.

V is TRBV5-1 and J is TRBJ1-1; D is unclear. CDR3 size: 15 residues. The V gene's germline CDR1 is SGHRS and CDR2 YFSETQ. Between the trimmed V and J ends, which lost 1 base and 1 base, there was a span of 11 bases. The CDR3 DNA sequence: TGCGCCAGCAGCTTGTCCTCAGGTGCGAACACTGAAGCTTTCTTT. Protein: CASSLSSGANTEAFF.

The V gene is TRBV10-1, the J gene TRBJ2-3; 8 bases fit TRBD2. This CDR3 contains 17 residues. Trimming took 7 bases from V and 4 from J; bases not matched to a gene: 16. Germline CDR1 is WNHNN and CDR2 is SYGVQD (reference sequence). For the CDR3, the DNA is TGCGCCAGCAATCCATCCCCGGCGGGAGGAGAAGCAGATACGCAGTATTTT. It specifies CASNPSPAGGEADTQYF.

Comments on this clone: The same CDR3 also results from other DNA sequences found in this sample. V usage is TRBV5-1 and J usage is TRBJ2-2; weak D call: TRBD1 (5 bases). The V and J ends lost 0 bases and 2 bases respectively, with 8 bases between them. Germline CDR1 SGHRS, CDR2 YFSETQ. The CDR3 covers 15 residues. CDR3 nucleotide sequence: TGCGCCAGCAGCTTGGTTCAGGGCAACACCGGGGAGCTGTTTTTT. Protein sequence: CASSLVQGNTGELFF.

The chain has TRBV21-1 and TRBJ2-3; the DNA was not used to check the table's D call, TRBD2. TRBV21-1 represents a pseudogene. This CDR3 spans 15 amino acids. The CDR3 reads CASPKAGGATDTQYF. The CDR3 nucleotides are TGTGCCAGCCCCAAGGCGGGGGGGGCCACAGATACGCAGTATTTT.